This T cell receptor (beta chain) was sequenced in a study of blood T cell repertoires in COVID-19. About the research overall: Samples came from the United States, Italy and Spain, spanning acute and convalescent COVID-19. T cells, B-cell-depleted T cells, or PBMCs provided the cDNA or gDNA that served as material.

This clone was recorded a few times. V shed 2 bases, J shed 3 bases, and the junction held 5 bases outside the gene matches. Germline CDR1 and CDR2: KGHSH and LQKENI. This CDR3 contains 18 residues. Libraries were prepared by immunoSEQ multiplex PCR; TCRdb keeps only in-frame clonotypes and omits some of them. The data contain under 200,000 clones, just over 85% of them singletons. This clonotype was sampled from a man aged 50-59 years with active or convalescent COVID-19. The rearrangement links TRBV18 to TRBJ2-2, with 14 bases identical to TRBD2. Source material: peripheral blood. CDR3 amino acids: CASSPTGTSGSHTGELFF. The CDR3, as DNA: TGTGCCAGCTCACCAACCGGGACTAGCGGGAGTCACACCGGGGAGCTGTTTTTT.